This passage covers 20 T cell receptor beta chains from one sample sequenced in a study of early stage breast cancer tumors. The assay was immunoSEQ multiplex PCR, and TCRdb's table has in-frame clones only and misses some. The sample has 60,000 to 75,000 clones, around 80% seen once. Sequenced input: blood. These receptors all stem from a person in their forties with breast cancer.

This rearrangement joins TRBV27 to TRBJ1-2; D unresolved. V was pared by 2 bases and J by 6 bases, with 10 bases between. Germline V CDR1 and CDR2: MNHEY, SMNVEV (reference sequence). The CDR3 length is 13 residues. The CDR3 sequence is CASSLTAVDGYTF. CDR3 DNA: TGTGCCAGCAGTTTAACGGCAGTTGATGGCTACACCTTC.

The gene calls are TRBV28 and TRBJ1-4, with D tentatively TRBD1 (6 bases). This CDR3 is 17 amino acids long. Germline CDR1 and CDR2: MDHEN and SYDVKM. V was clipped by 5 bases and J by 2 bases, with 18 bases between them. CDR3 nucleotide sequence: TGTGCCAGCAGTCCAGGCAAGTGGACAGACACTAATGAAAAACTGTTTTTT. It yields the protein CASSPGKWTDTNEKLFF.

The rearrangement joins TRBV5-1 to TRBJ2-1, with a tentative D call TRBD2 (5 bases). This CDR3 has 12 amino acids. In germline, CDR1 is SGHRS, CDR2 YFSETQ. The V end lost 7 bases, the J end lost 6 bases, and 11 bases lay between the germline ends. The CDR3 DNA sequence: TGCGCCAGCCTGGGCAGCGGCAATGAGCAGTTCTTC. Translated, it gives CASLGSGNEQFF.

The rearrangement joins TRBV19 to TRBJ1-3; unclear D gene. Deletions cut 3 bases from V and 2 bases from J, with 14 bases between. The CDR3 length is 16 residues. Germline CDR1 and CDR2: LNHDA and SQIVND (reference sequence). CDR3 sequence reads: CASSISSMRAGNTIYF. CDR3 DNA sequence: TGTGCCAGTAGTATTTCTTCGATGCGAGCTGGAAACACCATATATTTT.

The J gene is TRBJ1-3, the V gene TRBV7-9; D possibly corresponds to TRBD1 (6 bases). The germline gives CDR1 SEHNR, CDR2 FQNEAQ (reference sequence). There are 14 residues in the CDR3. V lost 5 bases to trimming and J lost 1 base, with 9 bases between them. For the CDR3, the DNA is TGTGCCAGCAGCATAACAGGGTCTGGAAACACCATATATTTT. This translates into CASSITGSGNTIYF.

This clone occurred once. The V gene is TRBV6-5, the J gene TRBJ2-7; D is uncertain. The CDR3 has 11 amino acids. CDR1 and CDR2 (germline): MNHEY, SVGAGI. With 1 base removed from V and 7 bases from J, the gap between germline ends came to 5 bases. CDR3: CASSYWPEQYF. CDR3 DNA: TGTGCCAGCAGTTACTGGCCGGAGCAGTACTTC.

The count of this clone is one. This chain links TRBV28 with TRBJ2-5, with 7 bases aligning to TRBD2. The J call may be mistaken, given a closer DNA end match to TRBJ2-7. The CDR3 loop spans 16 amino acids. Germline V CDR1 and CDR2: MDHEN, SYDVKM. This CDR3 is CASMLNAGVLGYEQYF. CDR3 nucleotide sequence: TGTGCCAGCATGTTGAATGCGGGAGTCCTAGGCTACGAGCAGTACTTC.

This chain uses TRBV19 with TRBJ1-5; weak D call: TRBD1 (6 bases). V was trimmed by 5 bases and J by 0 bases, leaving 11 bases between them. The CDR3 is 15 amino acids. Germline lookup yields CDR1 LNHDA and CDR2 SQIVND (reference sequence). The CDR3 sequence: CASSARTDSNQPQHF. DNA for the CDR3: TGTGCCAGTAGTGCCCGGACAGATAGCAATCAGCCCCAGCATTTT.

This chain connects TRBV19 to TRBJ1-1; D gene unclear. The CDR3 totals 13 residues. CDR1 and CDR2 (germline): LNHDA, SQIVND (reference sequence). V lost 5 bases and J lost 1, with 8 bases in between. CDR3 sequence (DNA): TGTGCCAGTAGTCTTACCTGGAACACTGAAGCTTTCTTT. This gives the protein CASSLTWNTEAFF.

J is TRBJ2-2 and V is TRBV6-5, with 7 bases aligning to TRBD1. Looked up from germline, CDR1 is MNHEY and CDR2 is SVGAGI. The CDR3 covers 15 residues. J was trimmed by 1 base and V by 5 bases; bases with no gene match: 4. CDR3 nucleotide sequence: TGTGCCAGCAGTCCCCGGACAGGGAACACCGGGGAGCTGTTTTTT. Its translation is CASSPRTGNTGELFF.

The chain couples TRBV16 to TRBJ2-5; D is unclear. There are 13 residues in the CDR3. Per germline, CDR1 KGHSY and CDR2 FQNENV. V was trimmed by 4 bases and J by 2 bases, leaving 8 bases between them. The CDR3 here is CASSPGRQETQYF. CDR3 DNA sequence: TGTGCCAGCAGCCCCGGTCGTCAAGAGACCCAGTACTTC.

CDR3 nucleotide sequence: TGTGCCAGCAGCTTAGATGGCAGGCAGGGAATCTACAATGAGCAGTTCTTC. Its translation is CASSLDGRQGIYNEQFF. This sequence joins TRBV11-3 and TRBJ2-1, with a tentative D call TRBD1 (5 bases). Germline V gene sequence: CDR1 SGHNT, CDR2 YENEEA. This CDR3 comprises 17 residues. Trimming took 0 bases from V and 3 from J, leaving 15 bases between them.

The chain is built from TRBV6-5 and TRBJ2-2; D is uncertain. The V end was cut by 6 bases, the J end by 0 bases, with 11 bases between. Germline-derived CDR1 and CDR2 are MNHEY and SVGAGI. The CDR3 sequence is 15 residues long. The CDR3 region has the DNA TGTGCCAGCAGGATCGATGGGGCGAACACCGGGGAGCTGTTTTTT. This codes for CASRIDGANTGELFF.

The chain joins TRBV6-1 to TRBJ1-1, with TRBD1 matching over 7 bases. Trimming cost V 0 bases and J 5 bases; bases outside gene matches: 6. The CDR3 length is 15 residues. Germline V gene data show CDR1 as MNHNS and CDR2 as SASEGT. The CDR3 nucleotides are TGTGCCAGCAGTGAAGCCTACAGGGGTAGGACTGAAGCTTTCTTT. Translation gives CASSEAYRGRTEAFF.

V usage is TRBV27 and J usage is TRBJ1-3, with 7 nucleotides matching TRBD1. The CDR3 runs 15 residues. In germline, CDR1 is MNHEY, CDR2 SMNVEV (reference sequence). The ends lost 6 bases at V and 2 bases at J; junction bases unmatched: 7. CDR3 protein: CASSQDRDPGNTIYF. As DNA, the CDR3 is TGTGCCAGCAGCCAAGACAGGGACCCTGGAAACACCATATATTTT.

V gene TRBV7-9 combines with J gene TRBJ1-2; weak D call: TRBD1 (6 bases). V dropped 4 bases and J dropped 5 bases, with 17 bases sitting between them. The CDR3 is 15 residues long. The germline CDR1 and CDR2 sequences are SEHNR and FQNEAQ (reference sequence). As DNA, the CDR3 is TGTGCCAGCAGCTCCATGGGGGGGGGCGAGTATGGCTACACCTTC. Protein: CASSSMGGGEYGYTF.

Here the CDR3 reads CASSLEGGDEQFF. In nucleotides, the CDR3 is TGTGCCAGCAGCTTAGAAGGGGGCGATGAGCAGTTCTTC. The V and J genes are TRBV7-9 and TRBJ2-1; 7 positions agree with TRBD1. CDR1 is SEHNR, CDR2 FQNEAQ, per germline (reference sequence). The ends lost 1 base at V and 8 bases at J; junction bases unmatched: 2. The CDR3 totals 13 residues.

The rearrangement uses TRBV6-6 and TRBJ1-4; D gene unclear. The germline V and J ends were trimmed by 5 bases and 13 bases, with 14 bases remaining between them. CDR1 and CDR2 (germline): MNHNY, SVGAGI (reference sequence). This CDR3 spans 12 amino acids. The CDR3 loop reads CASSLGWEGLFF. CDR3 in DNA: TGTGCCAGCAGTCTGGGGTGGGAGGGACTGTTTTTT.

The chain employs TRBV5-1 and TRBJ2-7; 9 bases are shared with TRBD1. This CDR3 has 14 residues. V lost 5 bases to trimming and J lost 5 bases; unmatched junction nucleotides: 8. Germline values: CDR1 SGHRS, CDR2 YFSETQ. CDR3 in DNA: TGCGCCAGCAGTTCCGGGACAGGGAAGGACGAGCAGTACTTC. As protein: CASSSGTGKDEQYF.

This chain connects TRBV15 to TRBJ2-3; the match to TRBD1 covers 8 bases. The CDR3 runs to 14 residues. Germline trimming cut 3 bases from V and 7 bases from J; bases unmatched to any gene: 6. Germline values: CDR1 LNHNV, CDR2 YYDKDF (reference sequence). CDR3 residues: CATSRTDRGNTQYF. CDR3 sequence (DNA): TGTGCCACCAGCAGGACCGACAGGGGAAATACGCAGTATTTT.